The source of this T cell receptor (beta chain) is a study of CD8+CD57+ T cells in acquired aplastic anemia. Genomic DNA was employed as the template in profiling TCR beta VDJ and CDR3. MiXCR was run by TCRdb on the reads, yielding one entry per CDR3 protein. The table shows 150,000 to 200,000 distinct CDR3 sequences, with around half occurring only once. Ten or more counts support this clonotype. The CDR3 is 17 amino acids. The germline V gene encodes CDR1 SGDLS and CDR2 YYNGEE. Trimming cost V 0 bases and J 3 bases; bases outside gene matches: 8. Patients included in sequencing had previously demonstrated CD8+CD57+ cell expansion by flow cytometry.

This receptor was identified in a human donor with aplastic anemia. Material: sorted CD4+, CD8+, or CD8+CD57+ T cells (not recorded which) from PBMCs. The chain joins TRBV9 to TRBJ2-3, with 9 positions matching TRBD2. The chain's CDR3 is CASSVVSGRGGTDTQYF. CDR3 nucleotide sequence: TGTGCCAGCAGCGTAGTTAGCGGGAGAGGTGGAACAGATACGCAGTATTTT.